The 20 T cell receptor beta chains below come from one sample, sequenced in a study of T cell responses to AZD1222 COVID-19 vaccine. Here immunoSEQ multiplex PCR was the method, and the copy in TCRdb shows in-frame clones only, minus some. Of around 160,000 clones in the sample, 85% to 95% were seen once. The sample was peripheral blood, taken on day 0 of MenACWY control vaccination. The receptor source for this set is an adult in good health.

This chain uses TRBV6-5 with TRBJ2-7; possible D gene TRBD1, 6 bases. The CDR3 has 15 amino acids. V was clipped by 7 bases and J by 0 bases, with 16 bases between them. Germline loops: CDR1 MNHEY, CDR2 SVGAGI. CDR3 in DNA: TGTGCCAGCACCCTAGTAGACAGGAGCTCCTACGAGCAGTACTTC. Encoded protein: CASTLVDRSSYEQYF.

CDR3 in amino acids: CASSHWGEQFF. CDR3 nucleotide sequence: TGTGCCAGCAGCCATTGGGGTGAGCAGTTCTTC. This rearrangement joins TRBV3-1 (or the pseudogene TRBV3-2) to TRBJ2-1; D unresolved. CDR3 size: 11 residues. Trimming cost V 3 bases and J 9 bases, with 6 bases left between them. Germline V gene sequence: CDR1 LGHDT, CDR2 YNNKEL (reference sequence).

The chain recombines TRBV28 with TRBJ1-2; 7 nucleotides agree with TRBD1. V shed 3 bases, J shed 7 bases, and the junction held 2 bases outside the gene matches. From germline, CDR1 is MDHEN and CDR2 SYDVKM. The length of the CDR3 is 12 residues. CDR3 bases: TGTGCCAGCAGTTTGACAGGGACTGGCTACACCTTC. This encodes CASSLTGTGYTF.

The chain uses TRBV3-1 (or the pseudogene TRBV3-2) and TRBJ1-1; D is ambiguous. Trimming took off 1 base at V and 1 base at J, with 7 bases between the two ends. The CDR3 has 14 residues. Germline-derived CDR1 and CDR2 are LGHDT and YNNKEL (reference sequence). The CDR3 protein is CASSQVSGNTEAFF. As DNA, the CDR3 is TGTGCCAGCAGCCAAGTAAGCGGGAACACTGAAGCTTTCTTT.

The chain recombines TRBV5-5 with TRBJ2-7, with TRBD1 as a possible D gene (5 bases). Germline V gene data show CDR1 as SGHKS and CDR2 as YYEKEE (reference sequence). V was pared by 3 bases and J by 3 bases, with 10 bases between. CDR3 length equals 13 residues. CDR3 loop: CASSSREDYEQYF. The CDR3 bases are TGTGCCAGCAGCTCCAGGGAAGACTACGAGCAGTACTTC.

The chain combines TRBV10-2 with TRBJ1-5; D ambiguous. CDR3 length: 14 residues. Trimming took 2 bases from V and 6 from J, leaving 11 bases between them. Germline V CDR1 and CDR2: WSHSY, SAAADI. CDR3 protein: CASSEERLGQPQHF. The CDR3 region has the DNA TGCGCCAGCAGTGAGGAGAGGTTGGGTCAGCCCCAGCATTTT.

This clone appeared once. The CDR3 DNA reads TGTGCCACCAGTGATGCTTCAGGACCAAACTCCTACGAGCAGTACTTC. This sequence encodes CATSDASGPNSYEQYF. The V and J genes are TRBV24-1 and TRBJ2-7, with no clear D. Trimming cost V 3 bases and J 0 bases, with 14 bases left between them. CDR1 KGHDR and CDR2 SFDVKD come from the germline V gene. The CDR3 spans 16 residues.

The chain has TRBV4-1 and TRBJ2-2, with 7 bases identical to TRBD1. CDR3 length: 16 residues. The ends lost 2 bases at V and 1 base at J; junction bases unmatched: 4. Germline CDR1 reads MGHRA; CDR2 reads YSYEKL. CDR3 sequence: CASSQLGQKNTGELFF. CDR3 in DNA: TGCGCCAGCAGCCAACTGGGACAGAAGAACACCGGGGAGCTGTTTTTT.

This clone was counted between two and nine times. The same CDR3 also results from other DNA sequences found in this sample. The V and J genes are TRBV5-1 and TRBJ2-7; 7 bases map to TRBD1. This CDR3 is 14 amino acids long. Per germline, CDR1 SGHRS and CDR2 YFSETQ. Losses at the gene ends were 1 base for V and 4 bases for J; bases not matched to a gene: 5. The CDR3 region has the DNA TGCGCCAGCAGCTTGAGACAGGGATCGTACGAGCAGTACTTC. Translating it yields CASSLRQGSYEQYF.

The chain couples TRBV7-9 to TRBJ1-1; 8 bases are a match to TRBD1. Germline V lookup: CDR1 SEHNR, CDR2 FQNEAQ (reference sequence). The CDR3 spans 15 residues. Trimming at V came to 2 bases and at J to 1 base, leaving 3 bases not matched to a gene. This chain's CDR3 is CASSLLDRANTEAFF. As DNA, the CDR3 is TGTGCCAGCAGCTTATTGGACAGGGCGAACACTGAAGCTTTCTTT.

CDR3 region: CASSELKRTGAQAKNIQYF. The CDR3, as DNA: TGTGCCAGCAGTGAACTAAAGAGGACAGGGGCTCAGGCCAAAAACATTCAGTACTTC. J is TRBJ2-4 and V is TRBV6-1; 9 bases map to TRBD1. CDR1 and CDR2 (germline): MNHNS, SASEGT. Trimming at V came to 2 bases and at J to 1 base, leaving 12 bases not matched to a gene. The CDR3 covers 19 residues.

The chain has TRBV7-2 and TRBJ2-2; 9 bases fit TRBD1. With V trimmed by 5 bases and J by 6 bases, 4 bases remained unmatched. Germline V gene data show CDR1 as SGHTA and CDR2 as FQGNSA. The CDR3 consists of 14 residues. CDR3 bases: TGTGCCAGCAGCCAAAGGACAGGGGCCGGGGAGCTGTTTTTT. Its translation is CASSQRTGAGELFF.

This clone was seen just once. The V call is TRBV12-3 or TRBV12-4, the J call TRBJ1-1; D may be TRBD1 (5 bases). Trimming took 1 base from V and 5 from J, leaving 8 bases between them. The CDR3 length is 13 residues. This CDR3 reads CASSLGGPTEAFF. The CDR3 DNA reads TGTGCCAGCAGTTTAGGGGGACCGACTGAAGCTTTCTTT.

The chain recombines TRBV10-2 with TRBJ2-7; D may match TRBD1 or TRBD2 (5 bases each). CDR1 and CDR2 (germline): WSHSY, SAAADI. This CDR3 has 15 residues. The ends were cut back, 3 bases at V and 5 bases at J, with 17 bases in the middle. This chain's CDR3 is CASSDGDGPKDEQYF. The CDR3 nucleotides read TGCGCCAGCAGTGACGGGGACGGGCCTAAGGACGAGCAGTACTTC.

This chain connects TRBV11-2 to TRBJ1-1; 7 bases line up with TRBD1. V shed 1 base and J 5 bases; nucleotides not matched to a gene: 7. Per the germline V gene, CDR1 is SGHAT and CDR2 is FQNNGV. The CDR3 loop spans 15 amino acids. In DNA form, the CDR3 reads TGTGCCAGCAGCTTAGCATCGGCAGGGGGGACTGAAGCTTTCTTT. Protein product: CASSLASAGGTEAFF.

J is TRBJ1-2 and V is TRBV11-2, with 9 bases fitting TRBD1. J was trimmed by 6 bases and V by 2 bases; bases with no gene match: 13. Germline CDR1 is SGHAT and CDR2 is FQNNGV. This CDR3 has 17 amino acids. The CDR3, as DNA: TGTGCCAGCAGCTTAATTAGATCGAGACAGGGGGATCATGGCTACACCTTC. It specifies CASSLIRSRQGDHGYTF.

The gene calls are TRBV15 and TRBJ1-2; unclear D gene. This CDR3 has 14 amino acids. Germline values: CDR1 LNHNV, CDR2 YYDKDF (reference sequence). V lost 1 base and J 4 bases, leaving 10 bases between the germline ends. CDR3 sequence reads: CATSRAGDTYGYTF. DNA of the CDR3: TGTGCCACCAGCAGAGCTGGAGACACCTATGGCTACACCTTC.

This clone was recorded only once. The chain combines TRBV28 with TRBJ2-1; the match to TRBD2 covers 14 bases. The germline CDR1 and CDR2 sequences are MDHEN and SYDVKM. CDR3 length equals 18 residues. Trimming removed 3 bases from V and 1 base from J; junction bases left unmatched: 5. The CDR3, as DNA: TGTGCCAGCAGTTTGGGACTAGCGGGAGATATTTCCTACAATGAGCAGTTCTTC. Translating it yields CASSLGLAGDISYNEQFF.

This chain connects TRBV5-1 to TRBJ2-3; 7 positions agree with TRBD2. V lost 3 bases to trimming and J lost 4 bases; unmatched junction nucleotides: 8. CDR1 is SGHRS, CDR2 YFSETQ, per germline. The CDR3 sequence is 15 residues long. The CDR3 protein is CASSWTRARADTQYF. For the CDR3, the DNA is TGCGCCAGCAGCTGGACTAGGGCCAGAGCAGATACGCAGTATTTT.

This clone has a handful of counts. The gene calls are TRBV2 and TRBJ1-1; the D gene is possibly TRBD1 (6 bases). This CDR3 contains 13 residues. The V end was cut by 7 bases, the J end by 5 bases, with 14 bases between. Per germline, CDR1 SNHLY and CDR2 FYNNEI. CDR3 region: CASIQGRNTEAFF. CDR3 in DNA: TGTGCCAGCATACAGGGCAGGAATACTGAAGCTTTCTTT. Full variable domain (rest looked up from reference TRBV2 and TRBJ1-1): EPEVTQTPSHQVTQMGQEVILRCVPISNHLYFYWYRQILGQKVEFLVSFYNNEISEKSEIFDDQFSVERPDGSNFTLKIRSTKLEDSAMYFCASIQGRNTEAFFGQGTRLTVV.